Presented here are 17 T cell receptor beta chains from one specimen sequenced in a study of early T cells in non-severe SARS-CoV-2 infection. MiXCR, applied by TCRdb to the 5' RACE reads, yields one record per CDR3 protein. The sample yields some 81,000 distinct CDR3 sequences, roughly 9.6% seen once. The source material was whole blood. Source of these receptors: an adult who was a healthcare worker with PCR-confirmed SARS-CoV-2 infection or an uninfected control (not recorded which).

This clonotype has a count of ten or more. J is TRBJ2-1 and V is TRBV30; D is perhaps TRBD2 (5 bases). The CDR3 contains 14 residues. CDR1 GTSNPN and CDR2 SVGIG come from the germline V gene (reference sequence). Trimming took 5 bases from V and 0 from J, leaving 11 bases between them. The CDR3 spells CAWQRALSYNEQFF. In DNA form, the CDR3 reads TGTGCCTGGCAGAGGGCCCTCTCCTACAATGAGCAGTTCTTC.

This clonotype occurred once. Just one base apart from a much larger clone, this may be a read error. The CDR3 end shows no conserved phenylalanine or tryptophan, and so a read error is likely. The chain employs TRBV6-1 and TRBJ2-7, with no clear D. Germline V gene sequence: CDR1 MNHNS, CDR2 SASEGT. This CDR3 has 14 residues. V gave up 4 bases and J gave up 6 bases, with 16 bases separating them. The DNA for the CDR3 is TGTGCCAGCAGTGTGGACCCTCAAGGATTCGAGCAGTACTCC. This encodes CASSVDPQGFEQYS.

This clonotype was counted many times. The J gene is TRBJ2-7, the V gene TRBV5-1; D unclear. The CDR3 loop spans 14 amino acids. With 1 base removed from V and 5 bases from J, the gap between germline ends came to 13 bases. Looked up from germline, CDR1 is SGHRS and CDR2 is YFSETQ. CDR3 protein: CASSLSSSVDEQYF. CDR3 coding DNA: TGCGCCAGCAGCTTGTCCTCATCCGTCGACGAGCAGTACTTC.

The chain recombines TRBV29-1 with TRBJ2-7, with 8 positions matching TRBD2. CDR3 length equals 17 residues. Trimming cost V 6 bases and J 5 bases; bases outside gene matches: 21. Germline CDR1 reads SQVTM; CDR2 reads ANQGSEA. The CDR3 nucleotides read TGCAGCGTGGGTAAGGATCAGCGGGGGCTCTATGTTCACGAGCAGTACTTC. It encodes CSVGKDQRGLYVHEQYF.

The chain recombines TRBV29-1 with TRBJ1-2; D gene uncertain. V was cut by 4 bases and J by 2 bases, with 8 bases left in between. CDR1 SQVTM and CDR2 ANQGSEA come from the germline V gene. This CDR3 has 12 amino acids. The CDR3, as DNA: TGCAGCGTTGTTCTTCCAAACTATGGCTACACCTTC. Translation gives CSVVLPNYGYTF.

In this sample, this clonotype turned up a few times. This chain connects TRBV27 to TRBJ2-7; D is perhaps TRBD2 (7 bases). With 6 bases removed from V and 4 bases from J, the gap between germline ends came to 13 bases. Germline-derived CDR1 and CDR2 are MNHEY and SMNVEV (reference sequence). The CDR3 is 13 amino acids. CDR3 DNA sequence: TGTGCCAGCAGAGGGGGGGGAAGATACGAGCAGTACTTC. It encodes CASRGGGRYEQYF.

This clonotype has a single count. The genes are TRBV7-8 and TRBJ2-3; 10 bases are shared with TRBD2. Germline lookup yields CDR1 SGHVS and CDR2 FQNEAQ. The V gene end was trimmed by 5 bases and the J gene end by 2 bases; junction bases not matched to a gene: 10. The CDR3 runs to 17 residues. In DNA, the CDR3 is TGTGCCAGCAGCCGCACTCCTAGCGGGAGCCCCACAGATACGCAGTATTTT. Translated: CASSRTPSGSPTDTQYF.

This chain connects TRBV6-1 to TRBJ2-3, with D tentatively TRBD2 (6 bases). The CDR3 is made up of 13 amino acids. The V gene lost 8 bases and the J gene lost 5 bases, with 14 bases spanning the gap. Germline V gives CDR1 MNHNS, CDR2 SASEGT. CDR3 bases: TGTGCCAGCTTGGGGAGGAGCCAAGATACGCAGTATTTT. This sequence encodes CASLGRSQDTQYF.

In this sample, this clonotype turned up a few times. The chain has TRBV18 and TRBJ1-1, with D hard to call. This CDR3 has 13 amino acids. Trimming took 1 base from V and 5 from J, leaving 8 bases between them. Germline V gives CDR1 KGHSH, CDR2 LQKENI. The CDR3 spells CASSPRGGTEAFF. The CDR3 DNA is TGTGCCAGCTCACCACGGGGAGGTACTGAAGCTTTCTTT.

This clonotype was found many times. The rearrangement joins TRBV10-2 to TRBJ2-1; maybe TRBD1 (6 bases). The CDR3 loop spans 13 amino acids. Germline values: CDR1 WSHSY, CDR2 SAAADI. Trimming pared 6 bases from V and 4 bases from J, leaving 10 bases between. Here the CDR3 DNA reads TGCGCCAGCAGCAAAGGGGGATACAATGAGCAGTTCTTC. Encoded protein: CASSKGGYNEQFF.

The V and J genes are TRBV20-1 and TRBJ2-1; 11 bases align to TRBD2. The V segment lost 6 bases and the J segment 3 bases; nucleotides outside the gene matches: 10. Germline V CDR1 and CDR2: DFQATT, SNEGSKA (reference sequence). CDR3 length: 16 residues. CDR3 DNA: TGCAGTGCAACTACTAGCGGGAGTTTCTTCTACAATGAGCAGTTCTTC. It yields the protein CSATTSGSFFYNEQFF.

The table lists this clonotype with many counts. The V call is TRBV7-8, the J call TRBJ1-3, with D hard to call. Germline V lookup: CDR1 SGHVS, CDR2 FQNEAQ. The CDR3 spans 16 residues. Trimming stripped 2 bases from V and 0 bases from J, with 11 bases between. The CDR3 loop reads CASSLLERASGNTIYF. CDR3 DNA sequence: TGTGCCAGCAGCTTACTGGAAAGGGCCTCTGGAAACACCATATATTTT.

In this sample, this clonotype turned up many times. The chain combines TRBV27 with TRBJ1-2; D is perhaps TRBD1 (6 bases). With 2 bases removed from V and 4 bases from J, the gap between germline ends came to 8 bases. The CDR3 is made up of 13 amino acids. Germline CDR1 reads MNHEY; CDR2 reads SMNVEV (reference sequence). This chain's CDR3 is CASSLAGAYGYTF. CDR3 in DNA: TGTGCCAGCAGTTTAGCAGGGGCCTATGGCTACACCTTC.

This clonotype appeared a few times. The V and J genes are TRBV28 and TRBJ2-3; D unresolved. This CDR3 contains 12 residues. The germline CDR1 and CDR2 sequences are MDHEN and SYDVKM. Trimming stripped 4 bases from V and 4 bases from J, with 6 bases between. The CDR3 loop reads CASSWYPDTQYF. The CDR3, as DNA: TGTGCCAGCAGTTGGTACCCAGATACGCAGTATTTT.

Many counts were recorded for this clonotype. The chain recombines TRBV2 with TRBJ1-5; D remains ambiguous. With 8 bases removed from V and 1 base from J, the gap between germline ends came to 12 bases. Germline CDR1 reads SNHLY; CDR2 reads FYNNEI. The CDR3 extends over 14 amino acids. CDR3 DNA: TGTGCCAGCGGAGAGGGAGGGAGCAATCAGCCCCAGCATTTT. Translating it yields CASGEGGSNQPQHF.

This clonotype showed up many times. This chain joins TRBV3-1 and TRBJ2-6; no clear D gene. Germline CDR1 LGHDT, CDR2 YNNKEL (reference sequence). V shed 1 base and J shed 0 bases, with 10 bases lying between them. The CDR3 is 17 amino acids. The CDR3 region has the DNA TGTGCCAGCAGCCAAGGGCGAAGAGCCTCTGGGGCCAACGTCCTGACTTTC. It translates to CASSQGRRASGANVLTF.

The CDR3 DNA follows: TGTGCCAGCAGCCCTAGCGGGGCAGCACCCCTCCACTTT. It codes for CASSPSGAAPLHF. The chain couples TRBV7-9 to TRBJ1-6; weak D call: TRBD1 (5 bases). There are 13 residues in the CDR3. V was clipped by 5 bases and J by 11 bases, with 13 bases between them. CDR1 and CDR2 (germline): SEHNR, FQNEAQ (reference sequence).